This T cell receptor beta chain was obtained from a study of blood T cell repertoires in COVID-19. The wider study: Specimens from acute and convalescent COVID-19 originated in the United States, Italy and Spain. T cells, B-cell-depleted T cells, or PBMCs provided the cDNA or gDNA that served as material.

Germline-derived CDR1 and CDR2 are MNHEY and SVGAGI. This CDR3 is built from 15 residues. J was trimmed by 4 bases and V by 6 bases; bases with no gene match: 9. Libraries were prepared by immunoSEQ multiplex PCR; TCRdb keeps only in-frame clonotypes and omits some of them. The sample records under 200,000 clones, around 83% being singletons. Source material: peripheral blood. The V and J genes are TRBV6-5 and TRBJ2-7; 10 nucleotides align to TRBD1. This TCR was sampled from a human donor in a cohort sampled during active COVID-19. CDR3 loop: CASSGVRQGAYEQYF. DNA of the CDR3: TGTGCCAGCAGCGGGGTAAGACAGGGGGCGTACGAGCAGTACTTC.